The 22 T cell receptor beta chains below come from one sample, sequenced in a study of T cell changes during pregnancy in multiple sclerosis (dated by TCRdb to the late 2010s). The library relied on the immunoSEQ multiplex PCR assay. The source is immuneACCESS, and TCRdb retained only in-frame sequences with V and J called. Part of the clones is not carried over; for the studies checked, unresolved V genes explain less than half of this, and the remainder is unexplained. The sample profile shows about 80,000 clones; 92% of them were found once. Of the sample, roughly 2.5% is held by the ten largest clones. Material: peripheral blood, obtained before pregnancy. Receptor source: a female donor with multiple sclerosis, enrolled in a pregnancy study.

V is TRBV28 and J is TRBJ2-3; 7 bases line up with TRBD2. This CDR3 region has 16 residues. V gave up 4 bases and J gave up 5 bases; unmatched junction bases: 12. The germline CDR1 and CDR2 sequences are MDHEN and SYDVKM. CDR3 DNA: TGTGCCAGCAGTTCCGGACGGGAGGCGGGCGGAGATACGCAGTATTTT. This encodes CASSSGREAGGDTQYF.

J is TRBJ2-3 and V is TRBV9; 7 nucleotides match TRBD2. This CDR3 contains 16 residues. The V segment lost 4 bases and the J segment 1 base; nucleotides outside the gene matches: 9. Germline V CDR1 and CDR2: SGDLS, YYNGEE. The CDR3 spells CASSSSGKGGTDTQYF. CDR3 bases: TGTGCCAGCAGCTCCAGCGGGAAGGGCGGCACAGATACGCAGTATTTT.

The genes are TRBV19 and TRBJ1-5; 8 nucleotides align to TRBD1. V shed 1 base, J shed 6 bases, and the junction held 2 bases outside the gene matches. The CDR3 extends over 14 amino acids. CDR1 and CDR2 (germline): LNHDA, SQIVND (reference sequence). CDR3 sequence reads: CASSIAGGPQPQHF. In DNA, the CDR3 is TGTGCCAGTAGTATAGCAGGGGGCCCTCAGCCCCAGCATTTT.

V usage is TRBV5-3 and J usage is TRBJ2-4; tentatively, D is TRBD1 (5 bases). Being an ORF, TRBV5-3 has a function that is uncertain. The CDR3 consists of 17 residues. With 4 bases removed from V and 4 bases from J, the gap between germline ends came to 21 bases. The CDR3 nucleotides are TGTGCCAGAAGCCCGCCGAGAGACAGCCGCGTAAAAAACATTCAGTACTTC. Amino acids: CARSPPRDSRVKNIQYF.

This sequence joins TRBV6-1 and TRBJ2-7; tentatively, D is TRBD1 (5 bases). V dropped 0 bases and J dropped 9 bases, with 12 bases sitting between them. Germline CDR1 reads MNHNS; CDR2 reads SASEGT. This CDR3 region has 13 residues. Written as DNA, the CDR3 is TGTGCCAGCAGTGAAGCGGTAAGGGGTGCGCAGTACTTC. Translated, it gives CASSEAVRGAQYF.

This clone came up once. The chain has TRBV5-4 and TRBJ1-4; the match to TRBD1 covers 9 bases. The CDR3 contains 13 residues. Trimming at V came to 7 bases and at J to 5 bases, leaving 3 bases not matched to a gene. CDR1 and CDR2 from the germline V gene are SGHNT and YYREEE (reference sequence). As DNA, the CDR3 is TGTGCCAGCTCAGGGACAGGGAATGAAAAACTGTTTTTT. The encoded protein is CASSGTGNEKLFF.

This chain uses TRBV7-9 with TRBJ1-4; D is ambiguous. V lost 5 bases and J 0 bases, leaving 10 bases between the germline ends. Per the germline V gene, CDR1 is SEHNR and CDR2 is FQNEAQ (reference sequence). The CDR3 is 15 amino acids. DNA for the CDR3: TGTGCCAGCAGCATACAGTCTGCAACTAATGAAAAACTGTTTTTT. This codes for CASSIQSATNEKLFF.

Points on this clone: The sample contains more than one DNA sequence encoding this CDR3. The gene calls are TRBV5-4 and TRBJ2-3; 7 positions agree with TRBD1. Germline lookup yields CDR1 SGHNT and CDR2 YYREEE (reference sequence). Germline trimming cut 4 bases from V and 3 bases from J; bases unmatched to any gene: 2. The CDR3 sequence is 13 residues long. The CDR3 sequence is CASSLTGTDTQYF. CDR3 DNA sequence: TGTGCCAGCAGCCTGACAGGGACAGATACGCAGTATTTT.

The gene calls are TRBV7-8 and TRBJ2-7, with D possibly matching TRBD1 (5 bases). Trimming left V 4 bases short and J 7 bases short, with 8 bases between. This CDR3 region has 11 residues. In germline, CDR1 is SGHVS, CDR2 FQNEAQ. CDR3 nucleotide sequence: TGTGCCAGCAGCTGGGGCACAGAGCAGTACTTC. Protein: CASSWGTEQYF. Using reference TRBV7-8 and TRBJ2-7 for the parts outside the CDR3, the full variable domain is GAGVSQSPRYKVAKRGQDVALRCDPISGHVSLFWYQQALGQGPEFLTYFQNEAQLDKSGLPSDRFFAERPEGSVSTLKIQRTQQEDSAVYLCASSWGTEQYFGPGTRLTVT.

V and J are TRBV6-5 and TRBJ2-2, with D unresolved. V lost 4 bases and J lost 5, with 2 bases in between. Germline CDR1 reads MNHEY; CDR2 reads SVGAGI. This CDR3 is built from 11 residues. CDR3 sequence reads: CASSSTGELFF. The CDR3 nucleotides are TGTGCCAGCAGTTCAACCGGGGAGCTGTTTTTT.

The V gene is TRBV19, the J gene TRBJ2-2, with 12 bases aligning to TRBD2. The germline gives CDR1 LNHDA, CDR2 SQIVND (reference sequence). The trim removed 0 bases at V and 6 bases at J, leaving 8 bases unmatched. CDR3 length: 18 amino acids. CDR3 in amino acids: CASSIDPLAGGPPGELFF. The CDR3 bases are TGTGCCAGTAGTATAGATCCCCTAGCGGGAGGGCCCCCCGGGGAGCTGTTTTTT. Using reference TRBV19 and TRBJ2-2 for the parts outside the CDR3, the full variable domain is DGGITQSPKYLFRKEGQNVTLSCEQNLNHDAMYWYRQDPGQGLRLIYYSQIVNDFQKGDIAEGYSVSREKKESFPLTVTSAQKNPTAFYLCASSIDPLAGGPPGELFFGEGSRLTVL.

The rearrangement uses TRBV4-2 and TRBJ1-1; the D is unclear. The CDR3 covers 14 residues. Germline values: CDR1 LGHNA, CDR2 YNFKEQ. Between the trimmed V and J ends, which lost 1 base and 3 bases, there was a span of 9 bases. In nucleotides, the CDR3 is TGTGCCAGCAGCCAAGTGGGGAGCGACACTGAAGCTTTCTTT. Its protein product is CASSQVGSDTEAFF.

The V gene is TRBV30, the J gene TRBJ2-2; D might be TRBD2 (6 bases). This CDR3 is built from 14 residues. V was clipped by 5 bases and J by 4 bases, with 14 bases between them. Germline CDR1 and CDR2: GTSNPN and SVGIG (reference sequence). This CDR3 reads CAWAGTSFTGELFF. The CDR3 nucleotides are TGTGCCTGGGCCGGAACTAGCTTCACCGGGGAGCTGTTTTTT.

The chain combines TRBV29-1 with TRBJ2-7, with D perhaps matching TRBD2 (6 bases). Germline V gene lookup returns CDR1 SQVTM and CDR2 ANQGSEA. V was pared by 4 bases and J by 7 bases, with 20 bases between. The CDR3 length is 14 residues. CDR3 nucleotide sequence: TGCAGCGTTGTGCCCCGGGACTTTGGTTCGGAGCAGTACTTC. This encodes CSVVPRDFGSEQYF.

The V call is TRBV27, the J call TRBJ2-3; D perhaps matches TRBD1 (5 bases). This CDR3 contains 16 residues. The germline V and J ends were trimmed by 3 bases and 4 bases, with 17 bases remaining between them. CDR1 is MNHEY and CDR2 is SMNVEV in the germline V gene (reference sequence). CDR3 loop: CASSFQGPSGPDTQYF. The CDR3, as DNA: TGTGCCAGCAGTTTCCAGGGTCCCTCGGGTCCAGATACGCAGTATTTT.

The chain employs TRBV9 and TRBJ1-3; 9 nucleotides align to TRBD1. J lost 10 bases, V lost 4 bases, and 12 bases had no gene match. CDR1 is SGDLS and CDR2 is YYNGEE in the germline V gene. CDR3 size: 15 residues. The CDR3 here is CASSTDGTGLYTIYF. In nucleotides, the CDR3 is TGTGCCAGCAGCACCGACGGGACAGGGCTATATACCATATATTTT.

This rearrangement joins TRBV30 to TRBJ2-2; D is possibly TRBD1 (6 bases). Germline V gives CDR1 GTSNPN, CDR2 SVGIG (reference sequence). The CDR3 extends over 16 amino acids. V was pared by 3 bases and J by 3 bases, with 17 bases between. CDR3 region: CAWRDRQVLYTGELFF. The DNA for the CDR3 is TGTGCCTGGAGAGACAGGCAGGTTCTGTACACCGGGGAGCTGTTTTTT. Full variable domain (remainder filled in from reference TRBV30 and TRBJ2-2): SQTIHQWPATLVQPVGSPLSLECTVEGTSNPNLYWYRQAAGRGLQLLFYSVGIGQISSEVPQNLSASRPQDRQFILSSKKLLLSDSGFYLCAWRDRQVLYTGELFFGEGSRLTVL.

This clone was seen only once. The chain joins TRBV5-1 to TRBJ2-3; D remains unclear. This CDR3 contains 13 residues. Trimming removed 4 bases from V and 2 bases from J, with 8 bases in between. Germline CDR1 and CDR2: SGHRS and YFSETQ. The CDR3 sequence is CASSTTPTDTQYF. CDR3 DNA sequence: TGCGCCAGCAGCACAACCCCCACAGATACGCAGTATTTT.

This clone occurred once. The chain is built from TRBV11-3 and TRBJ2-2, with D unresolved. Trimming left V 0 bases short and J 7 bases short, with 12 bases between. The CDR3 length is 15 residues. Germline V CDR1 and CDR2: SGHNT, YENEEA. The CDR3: CASSLDPLEGGELFF. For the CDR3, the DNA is TGTGCCAGCAGCTTAGACCCCCTAGAAGGCGGGGAGCTGTTTTTT.

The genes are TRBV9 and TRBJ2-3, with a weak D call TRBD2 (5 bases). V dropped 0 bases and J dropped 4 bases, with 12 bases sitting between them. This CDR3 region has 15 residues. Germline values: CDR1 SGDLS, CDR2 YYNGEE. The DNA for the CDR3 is TGTGCCAGCAGCGTAGTGGTGGGAGCCCCAGATACGCAGTATTTT. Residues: CASSVVVGAPDTQYF.

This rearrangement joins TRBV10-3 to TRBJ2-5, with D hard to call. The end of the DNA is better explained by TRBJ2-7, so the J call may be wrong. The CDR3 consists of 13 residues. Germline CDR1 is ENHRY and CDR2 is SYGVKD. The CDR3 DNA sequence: TGTGCCATAGCGTCGTCGACCTCCTACGAGCAGTACTTC. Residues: CAIASSTSYEQYF.

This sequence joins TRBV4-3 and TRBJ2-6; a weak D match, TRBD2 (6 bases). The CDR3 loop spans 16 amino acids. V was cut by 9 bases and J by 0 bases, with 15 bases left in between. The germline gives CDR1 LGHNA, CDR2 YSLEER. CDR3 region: CASRGAGNSGANVLTF. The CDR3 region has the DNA TGCGCCAGTCGCGGGGCGGGGAACTCTGGGGCCAACGTCCTGACTTTC.